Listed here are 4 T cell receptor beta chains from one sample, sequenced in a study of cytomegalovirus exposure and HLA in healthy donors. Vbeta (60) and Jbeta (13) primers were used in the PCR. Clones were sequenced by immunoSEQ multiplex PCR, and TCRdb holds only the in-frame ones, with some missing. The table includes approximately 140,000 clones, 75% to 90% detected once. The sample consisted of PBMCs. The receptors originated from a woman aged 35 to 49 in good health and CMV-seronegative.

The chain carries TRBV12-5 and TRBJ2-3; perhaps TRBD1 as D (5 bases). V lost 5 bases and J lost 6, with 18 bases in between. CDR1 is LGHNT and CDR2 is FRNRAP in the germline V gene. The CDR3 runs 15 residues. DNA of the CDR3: TGTGCTAGTGGTCTCACCCGACAGTCCCGGGATACGCAGTATTTT. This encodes CASGLTRQSRDTQYF.

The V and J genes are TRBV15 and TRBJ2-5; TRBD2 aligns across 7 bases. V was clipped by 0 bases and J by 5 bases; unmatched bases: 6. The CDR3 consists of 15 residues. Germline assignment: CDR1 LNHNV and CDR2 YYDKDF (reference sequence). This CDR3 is CATSRDQGGEETQYF. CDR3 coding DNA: TGTGCCACCAGCAGAGATCAGGGAGGGGAGGAGACCCAGTACTTC.

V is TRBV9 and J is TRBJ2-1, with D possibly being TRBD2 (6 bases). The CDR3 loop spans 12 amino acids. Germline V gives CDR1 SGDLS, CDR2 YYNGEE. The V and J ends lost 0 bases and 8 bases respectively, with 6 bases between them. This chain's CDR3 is CASSVGGDEQFF. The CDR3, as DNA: TGTGCCAGCAGCGTAGGGGGGGATGAGCAGTTCTTC.

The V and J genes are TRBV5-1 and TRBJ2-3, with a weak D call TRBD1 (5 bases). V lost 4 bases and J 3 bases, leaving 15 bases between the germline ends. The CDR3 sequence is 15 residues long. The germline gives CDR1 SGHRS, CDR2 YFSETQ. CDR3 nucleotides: TGCGCCAGCAGCCGAACCCAGGGATCGACAGATACGCAGTATTTT. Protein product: CASSRTQGSTDTQYF.